This entry lists 13 T cell receptor beta chains sequenced from one sample in a study of blood T cells in healthy people across ages (dated by TCRdb to the mid-2010s). Libraries were constructed by 5' RACE. TCRdb names Illumina HiSeq 2500 as the instrument used. A second roughly 7 to 11 cycle PCR used a sample-barcoded 5' primer and a J-beta primer mix. TCRdb reanalyzed the raw reads on its own, using fastp at Q25 for trimming and MiXCR for clone calling, and kept in-frame beta chains. Rows merge per CDR3 protein into single entries with the most common DNA and genes. Here the sample has roughly 2 million distinct CDR3 sequences; about 49% occur a single time. The leading ten clones occupy roughly 2% of the sample. Sequenced: blood. The receptor set was obtained from a woman aged 40-49 years in good health.

This chain uses TRBV5-5 with TRBJ2-2, with unresolved D. Trimming stripped 5 bases from V and 6 bases from J, with 11 bases between. The CDR3 is 13 residues long. Germline V lookup: CDR1 SGHKS, CDR2 YYEKEE (reference sequence). This chain's CDR3 is CASSTASAGELFF. CDR3 DNA sequence: TGTGCCAGCAGTACGGCCTCCGCCGGGGAGCTGTTTTTT.

The V and J genes are TRBV7-2 and TRBJ2-3; D possibly corresponds to TRBD2 (5 bases). V was shortened by 4 bases and J by 0 bases, with 14 bases between the two germline ends. The CDR3 is made up of 16 amino acids. In germline, CDR1 is SGHTA, CDR2 FQGNSA. This CDR3 is CASSYRVRESTDTQYF. As DNA, the CDR3 is TGTGCCAGCAGCTATAGGGTCCGGGAAAGCACAGATACGCAGTATTTT.

The table lists this clonotype with a few counts. The CDR3 DNA is TGTGCCAGCAGCCAAGAAGGCACAGGGAATATCGATGGCTACACCTTC. The encoded protein is CASSQEGTGNIDGYTF. The V call is TRBV4-2, the J call TRBJ1-2; the D gene is possibly TRBD1 (6 bases). This CDR3 region has 16 residues. Germline loops: CDR1 LGHNA, CDR2 YNFKEQ. With 0 bases removed from V and 6 bases from J, the gap between germline ends came to 17 bases.

CDR3 sequence (DNA): TGCAGTGCCACAAGACAGGGGACGAACACTGAAGCTTTCTTT. Protein sequence: CSATRQGTNTEAFF. J is TRBJ1-1 and V is TRBV20-1, with 8 bases matching TRBD1. Germline V lookup: CDR1 DFQATT, CDR2 SNEGSKA (reference sequence). The V gene end was trimmed by 6 bases and the J gene end by 1 base; junction bases not matched to a gene: 7. This CDR3 contains 14 residues.

This chain uses TRBV12-3 or TRBV12-4 with TRBJ2-1, with TRBD2 matching over 8 bases. J lost 9 bases, V lost 6 bases, and 16 bases had no gene match. This CDR3 has 16 amino acids. The chain's CDR3 is CASRETGGPSLSEQFF. CDR3 coding DNA: TGTGCCAGCAGGGAAACGGGGGGGCCGTCTTTATCTGAGCAGTTCTTC.

This clonotype was seen only once. The chain carries TRBV29-1 and TRBJ1-1, with TRBD1 identical over 7 bases. From germline, CDR1 is SQVTM and CDR2 ANQGSEA. The CDR3 runs to 14 residues. J lost 1 base, V lost 3 bases, and 5 bases had no gene match. CDR3 coding DNA: TGCAGCGTTGAGCAGGGGGGAAAGAACACTGAAGCTTTCTTT. Encoded protein: CSVEQGGKNTEAFF.

V and J are TRBV12-3 or TRBV12-4 and TRBJ2-2, with D perhaps being TRBD1 or TRBD2 (5 bases each). The CDR3 covers 15 residues. Between the trimmed V and J ends, which lost 5 bases and 4 bases, there was a span of 14 bases. Here the CDR3 DNA reads TGTGCCAGCAGTGGGACGCCTCGTGGCACCGGGGAGCTGTTTTTT. This sequence encodes CASSGTPRGTGELFF.

The chain combines TRBV27 with TRBJ2-2; D is unresolved. CDR1 and CDR2 (germline): MNHEY, SMNVEV (reference sequence). The CDR3 has 13 amino acids. V was shortened by 5 bases and J by 4 bases, with 8 bases between the two germline ends. The CDR3: CASSGWGTGELFF. As DNA, the CDR3 is TGTGCCAGCAGTGGATGGGGCACCGGGGAGCTGTTTTTT.

There are a few counts of this clonotype. This chain uses TRBV6-2 or TRBV6-3 with TRBJ2-4; either TRBD1 or TRBD2 may supply D (6 bases each). The length of the CDR3 is 14 residues. From germline, CDR1 is MNHEY and CDR2 SVGEGT. V lost 6 bases, J lost 5 bases, and 14 bases lay in between. Written as DNA, the CDR3 is TGTGCCAGCAGCGTAACAGGGAGGCAAAACATTCAGTACTTC. Translating it yields CASSVTGRQNIQYF.

The table lists this clonotype with a few counts. The chain carries TRBV24-1 and TRBJ2-5; no clear D gene. The V end lost 2 bases, the J end lost 1 base, and 7 bases lay between the germline ends. CDR1 is KGHDR, CDR2 SFDVKD, per germline. CDR3 length equals 14 residues. The CDR3 coding sequence is TGTGCCACCAGTGATTCCCCGGTCCAAGAGACCCAGTACTTC. Its translation: CATSDSPVQETQYF.

With regard to this clonotype: The junction departs from the called germline gene at one end, perhaps through a read error. J is TRBJ2-4 and V is TRBV20-1; D possibly corresponds to TRBD2 (7 bases). The CDR3 covers 15 residues. Germline CDR1 is DFQATT and CDR2 is SNEGSKA (reference sequence). In DNA, the CDR3 is TGCAGTCTGCTTGATACGGGGGGCTCCAAAACCATTCAGTACTTC. This gives the protein CSLLDTGGSKTIQYF.

This chain links TRBV6-5 with TRBJ2-5, with D tentatively TRBD2 (7 bases). This CDR3 has 15 residues. Germline CDR1 is MNHEY and CDR2 is SVGAGI. Trimming cost V 4 bases and J 5 bases, with 17 bases left between them. CDR3 protein: CASSCVRGGRETQYF. The CDR3 DNA is TGTGCCAGCAGTTGTGTGAGGGGGGGGCGTGAGACCCAGTACTTC.

This chain links TRBV7-2 with TRBJ1-6; tentatively, D is TRBD1 (5 bases). Looked up from germline, CDR1 is SGHTA and CDR2 is FQGNSA. The CDR3 is 11 residues long. Trimming removed 5 bases at V and 16 bases at J, with 12 bases between. For the CDR3, the DNA is TGTGCCAGCAGCCCGGCTGGGGGGCTCCACTTT. Its translation is CASSPAGGLHF.